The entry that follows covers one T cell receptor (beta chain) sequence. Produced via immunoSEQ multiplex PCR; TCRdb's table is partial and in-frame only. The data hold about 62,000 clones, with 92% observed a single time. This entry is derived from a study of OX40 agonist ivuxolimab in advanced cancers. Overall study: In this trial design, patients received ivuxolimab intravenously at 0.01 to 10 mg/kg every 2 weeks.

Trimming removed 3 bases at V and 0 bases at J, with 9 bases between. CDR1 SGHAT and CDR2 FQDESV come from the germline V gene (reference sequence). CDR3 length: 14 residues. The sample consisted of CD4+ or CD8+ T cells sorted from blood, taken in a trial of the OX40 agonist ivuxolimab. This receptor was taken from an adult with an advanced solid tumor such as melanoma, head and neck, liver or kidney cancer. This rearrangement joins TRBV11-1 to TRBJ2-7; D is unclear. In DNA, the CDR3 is TGTGCCAGCAGCTTCGGTCTCAGCTCCTACGAGCAGTACTTC. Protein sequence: CASSFGLSSYEQYF.